One and the same sample provided the 7 T cell receptor beta chains below, sequenced in a study of a mutant IDH1 vaccine in newly diagnosed glioma. Assay: immunoSEQ multiplex PCR; the TCRdb copy retains only in-frame clones and omits some. The table records 25,000 to 30,000 clones, approximately 82% of them present only once. Time point meaning: week 23, last vaccination. Vaccination comprised doses that each held 300 ug of mutant IDH1 20-mer peptide, plus topical imiquimod. Antigens of these TCRs are unknown. The sequences come from PBMCs, collected from a glioma patient whose treatment included an IDH1 peptide vaccine. Every receptor here comes from a woman in her twenties or thirties with glioma.

The V and J genes are TRBV27 and TRBJ1-1, with unresolved D. Germline-derived CDR1 and CDR2 are MNHEY and SMNVEV (reference sequence). The CDR3 covers 11 residues. V was cut by 9 bases and J by 1 base, with 6 bases left in between. The CDR3 bases are TGTGCCAGGGGCGGGAACACTGAAGCTTTCTTT. It codes for CARGGNTEAFF.

The chain couples TRBV13 to TRBJ2-7; D remains ambiguous. Germline assignment: CDR1 PRHDT and CDR2 FYEKMQ (reference sequence). This CDR3 comprises 14 residues. Trimming removed 5 bases at V and 5 bases at J, with 16 bases between. The CDR3 nucleotides read TGTGCCAGCAGCCCCTCATCCCAGGACCACGAGCAGTACTTC. Its protein is CASSPSSQDHEQYF.

The rearrangement uses TRBV2 and TRBJ2-7; D is unclear. CDR3 length equals 14 residues. Trimming took off 4 bases at V and 3 bases at J, with 13 bases between the two ends. Germline values: CDR1 SNHLY, CDR2 FYNNEI. CDR3 nucleotides: TGTGCCAGCAGTGCTCTCCGACTGGGCTACGAGCAGTACTTC. Its translation is CASSALRLGYEQYF.

V gene TRBV28 combines with J gene TRBJ1-2; D is perhaps TRBD1 (5 bases). Germline V gene sequence: CDR1 MDHEN, CDR2 SYDVKM. CDR3 length: 14 residues. V was pared by 6 bases and J by 4 bases, with 15 bases between. The CDR3 protein is CASSPRAGLYGYTF. CDR3 sequence (DNA): TGTGCCAGCAGCCCGCGGGCGGGGCTCTATGGCTACACCTTC.

This clone was counted once. This chain joins TRBV6-1 and TRBJ2-3; D assignment may be TRBD1 or TRBD2 (5 bases each). The ends were cut back, 1 base at V and 4 bases at J, with 9 bases in the middle. This CDR3 has 14 amino acids. Germline loops: CDR1 MNHNS, CDR2 SASEGT. The CDR3, as DNA: TGTGCCAGCAGTGAAGGTGGGACGCCAGATACGCAGTATTTT. Translating gives CASSEGGTPDTQYF.

The chain combines TRBV5-6 with TRBJ1-1; D remains ambiguous. The CDR3 loop spans 12 amino acids. Germline assignment: CDR1 SGHDT and CDR2 YYEEEE. Trimming left V 5 bases short and J 3 bases short, with 8 bases between. CDR3 coding DNA: TGTGCCAGCAGTAACGGGGACACTGAAGCTTTCTTT. This encodes CASSNGDTEAFF.

This clone has more than one count but fewer than ten. The V gene is TRBV7-7, the J gene TRBJ2-2, with D perhaps given as TRBD1 or TRBD2 (5 bases each). Trimming stripped 5 bases from V and 4 bases from J, with 8 bases between. The CDR3 has 13 residues. Germline lookup yields CDR1 SSHAT and CDR2 FNYEAQ (reference sequence). The CDR3 nucleotides are TGTGCCAGCAGCCCCGGGACCACCGGGGAGCTGTTTTTT. Its translation is CASSPGTTGELFF.